This T cell receptor beta chain was sequenced in a study of regulatory T cells in long-lasting Graves disease. Findings of the study overall: Persistent disease preferred TRBV28, TRBJ1-2 and TRBJ2-5.

Construction of the TCR beta libraries employed iRepertoire HTBI primers in conjunction with Arm-PCR of CDR3 regions. MiXCR, run by TCRdb on the multiplex PCR reads, gives a single entry per CDR3 protein. Counted here are approximately 360,000 distinct CDR3 sequences, over 9.5% occurring once; the ten biggest clones make up around 18%. Germline V CDR1 and CDR2: MNHEY, SMNVEV (reference sequence). The length of the CDR3 is 16 residues. Trimming removed 0 bases at V and 4 bases at J, with 16 bases between. The time point here: newly diagnosed GD, antithyroid drugs for less than 3 months. PBMC RNA was the source of the TCR library. This clonotype was seen repeatedly, ten times or more. Its antigen remains unknown. The sample was also linked to a second study, of T cells in Graves' hyperthyroidism and ophthalmopathy. From that second work: Patients were excluded for uncontrolled infection, other autoimmune disease, pregnancy or lactation. When the TCR CDR3 underwent first-round RT-PCR, the HTBI primer set was used.

The chain links TRBV27 to TRBJ2-7; no reliable D call. Sequences were derived from peripheral blood mononuclear cells (PBMCs), sampled at new diagnosis, from a patient treated with antithyroid drugs. This clonotype was obtained from a woman under 30 with Graves disease. The DNA for the CDR3 is TGTGCCAGCAGTTTATCCTCAACTCAGTTTCGATACGAGCAGTACTTC. It encodes CASSLSSTQFRYEQYF.